This entry lists 13 T cell receptor beta chains sequenced from one sample in a study of blood T cell repertoires in COVID-19 (dated by TCRdb to the early 2020s). The library was built by means of the immunoSEQ multiplex PCR assay. TCRdb carries this immuneACCESS record with in-frame sequences only. Its versions omit some clonotypes, under half of them owing to an unresolved V gene in the studies checked, with the rest unexplained. This sample gives around 75,000 clones in total; approximately 87% of them show up just once. 2% to 3% of the sample belongs to the ten largest clones. Input material: peripheral blood. The receptor source for this set is a human donor in a cohort sampled during active COVID-19.

The chain links TRBV5-4 to TRBJ2-3; TRBD2 aligns across 10 bases. This CDR3 spans 16 amino acids. V dropped 2 bases and J dropped 2; count of bases not matched to a gene: 5. Germline V gene sequence: CDR1 SGHNT, CDR2 YYREEE (reference sequence). The CDR3 bases are TGTGCCAGCAGCTTTTGGACTAGCGGTTACACAGATACGCAGTATTTT. Protein sequence: CASSFWTSGYTDTQYF.

V usage is TRBV5-1 and J usage is TRBJ2-7; possible D gene TRBD2, 6 bases. The CDR3 spans 15 residues. Germline CDR1 and CDR2: SGHRS and YFSETQ. Trimming pared 0 bases from V and 2 bases from J, leaving 12 bases between. The CDR3 nucleotides read TGCGCCAGCAGCTTGGGTAGTGGCGGGACCTACGAGCAGTACTTC. It codes for CASSLGSGGTYEQYF.

The chain carries TRBV11-2 and TRBJ2-3; TRBD1 matches 9 bases. Germline assignment: CDR1 SGHAT and CDR2 FQNNGV. The CDR3 sequence is 17 residues long. V shed 2 bases, J shed 4 bases, and the junction held 10 bases outside the gene matches. The CDR3 region has the DNA TGTGCCAGCAGCTTATTTTTGGGGACAGGGACCCCAGATACGCAGTATTTT. Its protein is CASSLFLGTGTPDTQYF.

The CDR3 sequence is CASSSGLAEYNEQFF. The CDR3 region has the DNA TGTGCCAGCAGCTCGGGACTAGCGGAGTACAATGAGCAGTTCTTC. The rearrangement joins TRBV7-3 to TRBJ2-1, with 11 bases that match TRBD2. The germline V gene encodes CDR1 SGHTA and CDR2 FQGTGA. V trimming: 4 bases; J trimming: 4 bases; junction bases outside the gene matches: 3. This CDR3 has 15 residues.

The chain couples TRBV5-4 to TRBJ2-1; D not resolved. CDR1 and CDR2 from the germline V gene are SGHNT and YYREEE (reference sequence). The CDR3 runs to 13 residues. The V end lost 0 bases, the J end lost 4 bases, and 5 bases lay between the germline ends. CDR3 sequence reads: CASSLDSYNEQFF. The CDR3 bases are TGTGCCAGCAGCTTGGACAGTTACAATGAGCAGTTCTTC. The full variable domain, rest sourced from reference TRBV5-4 and TRBJ2-1, is ETGVTQSPTHLIKTRGQQVTLRCSSQSGHNTVSWYQQALGQGPQFIFQYYREEENGRGNFPPRFSGLQFPNYSSELNVNALELDDSALYLCASSLDSYNEQFFGPGTRLTVL.

Of note for this clone: This sample includes further DNA sequences coding for the same CDR3. V usage is TRBV27 and J usage is TRBJ2-7; 11 bases line up with TRBD2. Per germline, CDR1 MNHEY and CDR2 SMNVEV (reference sequence). Trimming at V came to 3 bases and at J to 3 bases, leaving 4 bases not matched to a gene. This CDR3 is built from 15 residues. This chain's CDR3 is CASSFTSGSVYEQYF. Written as DNA, the CDR3 is TGTGCCAGCAGTTTCACTAGCGGGAGTGTCTACGAGCAGTACTTC.

The chain carries TRBV19 and TRBJ2-7; 9 nucleotides agree with TRBD2. The CDR3 extends over 15 amino acids. Per germline, CDR1 LNHDA and CDR2 SQIVND (reference sequence). Losses at the gene ends were 5 bases for V and 3 bases for J; bases not matched to a gene: 8. The CDR3 DNA sequence: TGTGCCAGTAGTCCCCCCGGACTAGCGAACTACGAGCAGTACTTC. This codes for CASSPPGLANYEQYF.

The J gene is TRBJ2-1, the V gene TRBV5-1; a weak D match, TRBD2 (6 bases). The CDR3 totals 13 residues. The V gene's germline CDR1 is SGHRS and CDR2 YFSETQ. The V and J ends lost 6 bases and 5 bases respectively, with 12 bases between them. The CDR3 reads CASTDTSHNEQFF. The CDR3 nucleotides read TGCGCCAGCACGGATACTAGCCACAATGAGCAGTTCTTC. The full variable domain, in which reference TRBV5-1 and TRBJ2-1 provide the parts outside the CDR3, is KAGVTQTPRYLIKTRGQQVTLSCSPISGHRSVSWYQQTPGQGLQFLFEYFSETQRNKGNFPGRFSGRQFSNSRSEMNVSTLELGDSALYLCASTDTSHNEQFFGPGTRLTVL.

Remarks on this clone: A much larger clone is a single base away; this may be a read error. The chain couples TRBV28 to TRBJ2-3; TRBD2 is a possible D gene (6 bases). V lost 5 bases to trimming and J lost 2 bases, with 17 bases between them. The length of the CDR3 is 16 residues. Germline V lookup: CDR1 MDHEN, CDR2 SYDVKM. CDR3 region: CASSKSAGSTTDTQYF. CDR3 DNA: TGTGCCAGCAGTAAATCCGCGGGAAGTACCACAGATACGCAGTATTTT.

The V and J genes are TRBV11-2 and TRBJ1-5; tentative D call: TRBD1 (6 bases). This CDR3 comprises 14 residues. Germline values: CDR1 SGHAT, CDR2 FQNNGV. Trimming cost V 4 bases and J 0 bases, with 7 bases left between them. The CDR3 reads CASSWTDSNQPQHF. The CDR3 bases are TGTGCCAGCAGCTGGACAGATAGCAATCAGCCCCAGCATTTT.

The chain recombines TRBV3-1 (or the pseudogene TRBV3-2) with TRBJ1-2; D call uncertain. This CDR3 comprises 14 residues. The V and J ends lost 2 bases and 2 bases respectively, with 9 bases between them. Germline V gene lookup returns CDR1 LGHDT and CDR2 YNNKEL (reference sequence). CDR3 amino acids: CASSQPPQNYGYTF. DNA of the CDR3: TGTGCCAGCAGCCAACCGCCTCAGAACTATGGCTACACCTTC.

This chain connects TRBV7-9 to TRBJ2-5, with D maybe TRBD2 (6 bases). The V gene lost 5 bases and the J gene lost 4 bases, with 17 bases spanning the gap. CDR3 length: 15 residues. Germline loops: CDR1 SEHNR, CDR2 FQNEAQ (reference sequence). CDR3 sequence (DNA): TGTGCCAGCAGCCCGTCGGGAGCCGGGGGAGAGACCCAGTACTTC. Translated: CASSPSGAGGETQYF.

This rearrangement joins TRBV5-5 to TRBJ1-2, with D unclear. This CDR3 is built from 13 residues. CDR1 SGHKS and CDR2 YYEKEE come from the germline V gene (reference sequence). The ends were cut back, 1 base at V and 3 bases at J, with 7 bases in the middle. The CDR3 loop is CASSLNGYYGYTF. The CDR3 DNA follows: TGTGCCAGCAGCTTGAACGGGTACTATGGCTACACCTTC.